This T cell receptor (beta chain) was observed in a study of CD8 T cells in Susac syndrome. The CDR3 totals 14 residues. Trimming removed 3 bases at V and 7 bases at J, with 13 bases between. Random hexamers served to reverse transcribe roughly 0.45 to 1 ug RNA. MiXCR, applied by TCRdb to the immunoSEQ multiplex PCR reads, yields one record per CDR3 protein. Of approximately 170,000 distinct CDR3 sequences in the sample, approximately 94% were seen once. The chain couples TRBV12-3 or TRBV12-4 to TRBJ2-1; weak D call: TRBD1 (6 bases). This receptor was taken from a human donor with multiple sclerosis. Sequenced material: CD4+ T cells from PBMCs. The CDR3 DNA reads as TGTGCCAGCAGTTTGCAGGGGCCCACTAATGAGCAGTTCTTC. This encodes CASSLQGPTNEQFF.